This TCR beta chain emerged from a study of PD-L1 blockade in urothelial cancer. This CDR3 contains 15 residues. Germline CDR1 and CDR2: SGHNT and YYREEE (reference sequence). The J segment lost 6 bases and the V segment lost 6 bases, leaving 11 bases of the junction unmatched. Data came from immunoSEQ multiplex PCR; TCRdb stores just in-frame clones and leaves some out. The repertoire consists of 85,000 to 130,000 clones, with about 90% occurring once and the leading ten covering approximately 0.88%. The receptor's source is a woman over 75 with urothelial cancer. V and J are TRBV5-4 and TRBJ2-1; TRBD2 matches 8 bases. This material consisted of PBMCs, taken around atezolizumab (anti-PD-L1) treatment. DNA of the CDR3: TGTGCCAGCATCGAAGCGGGAGTCTTTGCCAATGAGCAGTTCTTC. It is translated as CASIEAGVFANEQFF.